These 28 T cell receptor beta chains were all obtained from the same sample, sequenced in a study of T cell repertoires in cytomegalovirus infection (dated by TCRdb to about 2019). In light of the paper, this sample's treatment or condition label describes: in vitro stimulation with specific CMV peptide epitopes to enrich CMV-specific T cells. For these TCRs, the target antigens are not known. The instrument was an Illumina HiSeq 1500. TCRdb passed the public sequencing reads through fastp at Q25 and MiXCR, retaining productive beta sequences. Each entry merges the rows of one CDR3 protein and shows their most common DNA and genes. The sample yields around 500,000 distinct CDR3 sequences; roughly 42% were counted once. The ten largest make up about two fifths of the sample. The sample consisted of cultured PBMCs, taken from culture after CMV antigen stimulation. Receptors originate from a human donor in good health (CMV status not recorded). Some clones in this sample may be carry-over from other donors' samples.

This clonotype was seen at least ten times. The chain has TRBV7-2 and TRBJ1-6; TRBD1 might be the D (6 bases). Between the trimmed V and J ends, which lost 2 bases and 7 bases, there was a span of 12 bases. The germline gives CDR1 SGHTA, CDR2 FQGNSA. This CDR3 spans 15 amino acids. In DNA, the CDR3 is TGTGCCAGCAGCTTATCGGGGGGCGCGAATTCACCCCTCCACTTT. Protein product: CASSLSGGANSPLHF. The variable domain in full, completed from reference TRBV7-2 and TRBJ1-6, reads GAGVSQSPSNKVTEKGKDVELRCDPISGHTALYWYRQSLGQGLEFLIYFQGNSAPDKSGLPSDRFSAERTGGSVSTLTIQRTQQEDSAVYLCASSLSGGANSPLHFGNGTRLTVT.

The chain employs TRBV15 and TRBJ2-3; D is unclear. Germline V gene data show CDR1 as LNHNV and CDR2 as YYDKDF (reference sequence). V was cut by 4 bases and J by 6 bases, with 11 bases left in between. The CDR3 contains 13 residues. The CDR3 spells CATSINKGDTQYF. Written as DNA, the CDR3 is TGTGCCACCAGCATAAACAAAGGCGATACGCAGTATTTT.

The chain uses TRBV18 and TRBJ2-3; D remains unclear. Trimming pared 4 bases from V and 6 bases from J, leaving 11 bases between. Germline lookup yields CDR1 KGHSH and CDR2 LQKENI. The CDR3 extends over 13 amino acids. In DNA form, the CDR3 reads TGTGCCAGCTCACTCTCCGGAGAGGATACGCAGTATTTT. Translated, it gives CASSLSGEDTQYF.

V is TRBV4-2 and J is TRBJ2-2; 12 bases agree with TRBD2. There are 19 residues in the CDR3. The trim removed 2 bases at V and 6 bases at J, leaving 13 bases unmatched. Germline V gene lookup returns CDR1 LGHNA and CDR2 YNFKEQ. The CDR3 DNA reads TGTGCCAGCAGCCAAAACTTCCTAGCGGGAGGGCCCAGTGCCGGGGAGCTGTTTTTT. Translated: CASSQNFLAGGPSAGELFF.

The chain is built from TRBV7-2 and TRBJ2-5; D is uncertain. The V end lost 5 bases, the J end lost 2 bases, and 12 bases lay between the germline ends. This CDR3 region has 14 residues. Germline V gene data show CDR1 as SGHTA and CDR2 as FQGNSA. In nucleotides, the CDR3 is TGTGCCAGCAGCCCTACGTGGCGGCAAGAGACCCAGTACTTC. Amino acids: CASSPTWRQETQYF.

A few counts support this clonotype. The rearrangement uses TRBV7-2 and TRBJ1-1, with 10 bases matching TRBD1. The CDR3 has 18 residues. After removal of 4 bases from V and 1 base from J, the junction contained 12 bases not matched to a gene. Germline lookup yields CDR1 SGHTA and CDR2 FQGNSA. CDR3 DNA sequence: TGTGCCAGCAGCTCCCCCTTGGGGACAGGGGCCTCGAACACTGAAGCTTTCTTT. This encodes CASSSPLGTGASNTEAFF.

J is TRBJ2-3 and V is TRBV28, with a possible D match to TRBD2 (5 bases). The CDR3 consists of 12 residues. The germline V gene encodes CDR1 MDHEN and CDR2 SYDVKM. Trimming took off 7 bases at V and 6 bases at J, with 11 bases between the two ends. This CDR3 reads CASTTGGDTQYF. In DNA, the CDR3 is TGTGCCAGCACCACGGGCGGGGATACGCAGTATTTT.

This rearrangement joins TRBV7-9 to TRBJ1-1, with D unresolved. CDR3 length: 11 residues. From germline, CDR1 is SEHNR and CDR2 FQNEAQ (reference sequence). Deletions cut 4 bases from V and 12 bases from J, with 12 bases between. The CDR3 DNA reads as TGTGCCAGCAGCTCCACTAGAAGCACTTTCTTT. It translates to CASSSTRSTFF.

The chain employs TRBV20-1 and TRBJ1-3, with unresolved D. CDR3 length: 14 residues. Germline V lookup: CDR1 DFQATT, CDR2 SNEGSKA (reference sequence). V lost 3 bases and J lost 0, with 9 bases in between. The CDR3 is CSASSTNSGNTIYF. CDR3 sequence (DNA): TGCAGTGCTAGTTCCACAAACTCTGGAAACACCATATATTTT.

This clonotype was picked up a small number of times. The V call is TRBV7-2, the J call TRBJ2-3; 9 bases are a match to TRBD2. The junction had 13 bases not matched to a gene; V was cut back by 5 bases and J by 7 bases. The CDR3 extends over 16 amino acids. In germline, CDR1 is SGHTA, CDR2 FQGNSA. CDR3 amino acids: CASSTSGGGASNTQYF. CDR3 sequence (DNA): TGTGCCAGCAGCACCTCGGGCGGGGGGGCCTCAAATACGCAGTATTTT.

This chain uses TRBV4-1 with TRBJ2-3, with 7 bases identical to TRBD1. The germline CDR1 and CDR2 sequences are MGHRA and YSYEKL. With V trimmed by 1 base and J by 4 bases, 5 bases remained unmatched. This CDR3 spans 15 amino acids. The CDR3 DNA follows: TGCGCCAGCAGCCAAGCACAGGGGTTCCCAGATACGCAGTATTTT. Its protein product is CASSQAQGFPDTQYF.

This chain joins TRBV6-1 and TRBJ1-1; 12 bases are a match to TRBD1. The CDR3 spans 19 residues. The germline V gene has CDR1 MNHNS and CDR2 SASEGT. The V segment lost 6 bases and the J segment 0 bases; nucleotides outside the gene matches: 14. Here the CDR3 reads CASRPGQGALATLNTEAFF. The CDR3 DNA follows: TGTGCCAGCAGGCCGGGACAGGGGGCATTGGCAACCCTGAACACTGAAGCTTTCTTT.

This clonotype was recorded a few times. This sequence joins TRBV7-2 and TRBJ2-1; 11 bases map to TRBD2. This CDR3 contains 14 residues. J was trimmed by 9 bases and V by 5 bases; bases with no gene match: 6. CDR1 is SGHTA and CDR2 is FQGNSA in the germline V gene. CDR3 in amino acids: CASSPLGLAGEQFF. DNA for the CDR3: TGTGCCAGCAGCCCCCTAGGACTAGCGGGTGAGCAGTTCTTC.

The chain joins TRBV20-1 to TRBJ1-6, with D possibly being TRBD1 (5 bases). The germline CDR1 and CDR2 sequences are DFQATT and SNEGSKA (reference sequence). The CDR3 sequence is 16 residues long. V lost 2 bases and J lost 0, with 11 bases in between. In DNA, the CDR3 is TGCAGTGCTAGATCGGGGGGGGGCTCCTATAATTCACCCCTCCACTTT. It translates to CSARSGGGSYNSPLHF.

The J gene is TRBJ1-5, the V gene TRBV4-1; D gene uncertain. This CDR3 contains 15 residues. Germline-derived CDR1 and CDR2 are MGHRA and YSYEKL. V lost 2 bases and J lost 2, with 10 bases in between. The CDR3 region is CASSQPGFGNQPQHF. The CDR3 DNA is TGCGCCAGCAGCCAACCAGGATTTGGCAATCAGCCCCAGCATTTT.

V gene TRBV7-2 combines with J gene TRBJ2-7, with 8 bases identical to TRBD2. Trimming removed 5 bases from V and 9 bases from J; junction bases left unmatched: 9. CDR1 SGHTA and CDR2 FQGNSA come from the germline V gene. The CDR3 is 13 residues long. The CDR3 reads CASSPTTTSGQYF. CDR3 DNA: TGTGCCAGCAGCCCAACTACAACTAGCGGGCAGTACTTC.

The chain has TRBV7-6 and TRBJ2-5; 10 bases are a match to TRBD2. Germline lookup yields CDR1 SGHVS and CDR2 FNYEAQ. The V gene end was trimmed by 4 bases and the J gene end by 6 bases; junction bases not matched to a gene: 2. The length of the CDR3 is 13 residues. This CDR3 is CASSSSGGKTQYF. The CDR3 DNA reads as TGTGCCAGCAGCTCTAGCGGGGGAAAGACCCAGTACTTC.

This chain joins TRBV18 and TRBJ1-3; the D gene is possibly TRBD1 (6 bases). CDR1 and CDR2 (germline): KGHSH, LQKENI. The V and J ends lost 1 base and 4 bases respectively, with 14 bases between them. The CDR3 extends over 16 amino acids. Here the CDR3 DNA reads TGTGCCAGCTCACCACGGGCAGGGGCTTCAGGAAACACCATATATTTT. It encodes CASSPRAGASGNTIYF.

This chain joins TRBV11-3 and TRBJ2-6, with D possibly called TRBD1 or TRBD2 (5 bases each). The germline gives CDR1 SGHNT, CDR2 YENEEA. The CDR3 is 17 residues long. V was trimmed by 5 bases and J by 0 bases, leaving 14 bases between them. CDR3 DNA: TGTGCCAGCAGCCCCGGGACGTACAGCTCTGGGGCCAACGTCCTGACTTTC. Its translation is CASSPGTYSSGANVLTF.

The V and J genes are TRBV7-8 and TRBJ1-3, with D perhaps matching TRBD1 (5 bases). The germline CDR1 and CDR2 sequences are SGHVS and FQNEAQ. There are 15 residues in the CDR3. Trimming pared 6 bases from V and 0 bases from J, leaving 12 bases between. The CDR3 protein is CASRPRRGSGNTIYF. For the CDR3, the DNA is TGTGCCAGCAGACCTAGGAGGGGCTCTGGAAACACCATATATTTT.

This clonotype was detected a few times. The genes are TRBV7-6 and TRBJ2-1; D gene uncertain. V lost 1 base and J lost 9, with 7 bases in between. Germline lookup yields CDR1 SGHVS and CDR2 FNYEAQ. CDR3 length: 12 amino acids. CDR3 sequence reads: CASSLVLPEQFF. CDR3 sequence (DNA): TGTGCCAGCAGCTTAGTCCTCCCTGAGCAGTTCTTC.

This sequence joins TRBV11-3 and TRBJ2-7; D gene uncertain. The germline CDR1 and CDR2 sequences are SGHNT and YENEEA. Deletions cut 0 bases from V and 3 bases from J, with 12 bases between. The CDR3 is made up of 15 amino acids. CDR3 amino acids: CASSLEGSDGYEQYF. The CDR3 region has the DNA TGTGCCAGCAGCTTAGAGGGCTCAGACGGCTACGAGCAGTACTTC.

This clonotype was seen more than once but under ten times. The chain recombines TRBV12-5 with TRBJ1-4; 9 bases fit TRBD1. The ends lost 6 bases at V and 5 bases at J; junction bases unmatched: 4. Looked up from germline, CDR1 is LGHNT and CDR2 is FRNRAP. CDR3 length: 14 amino acids. CDR3 residues: CASGNGQGNEKLFF. The CDR3, as DNA: TGTGCTAGTGGCAACGGACAGGGGAATGAAAAACTGTTTTTT.

V and J are TRBV11-2 and TRBJ2-3; no definite D call. This CDR3 comprises 15 residues. Trimming removed 5 bases at V and 0 bases at J, with 12 bases between. Germline V gene lookup returns CDR1 SGHAT and CDR2 FQNNGV. This CDR3 is CASSPNSLSTDTQYF. The CDR3 DNA sequence: TGTGCCAGCAGCCCCAATTCTCTGAGCACAGATACGCAGTATTTT.

This chain uses TRBV4-2 with TRBJ1-1; D possibly corresponds to TRBD1 (6 bases). The germline gives CDR1 LGHNA, CDR2 YNFKEQ. The CDR3 spans 15 residues. V shed 1 base and J shed 1 base, with 10 bases lying between them. In DNA, the CDR3 is TGTGCCAGCAGCCAAGGTCACAGGGCGAACACTGAAGCTTTCTTT. Translated, it gives CASSQGHRANTEAFF.

CDR3 in DNA: TGTGCCGGGACAGGGGATTCCTATGGCTACACCTTC. This gives the protein CAGTGDSYGYTF. This chain links TRBV2 with TRBJ1-2; 10 bases map to TRBD1. Germline CDR1 SNHLY, CDR2 FYNNEI. The junction had 4 bases not matched to a gene; V was cut back by 11 bases and J by 4 bases. This CDR3 contains 12 residues. Based on the CDR3 plus reference TRBV2 and TRBJ1-2, the full variable domain is EPEVTQTPSHQVTQMGQEVILRCVPISNHLYFYWYRQILGQKVEFLVSFYNNEISEKSEIFDDQFSVERPDGSNFTLKIRSTKLEDSAMYFCAGTGDSYGYTFGSGTRLTVV.

The genes are TRBV10-3 and TRBJ2-7; D unresolved. V was clipped by 6 bases and J by 3 bases, with 9 bases between them. Germline CDR1 and CDR2: ENHRY and SYGVKD. CDR3 size: 12 residues. CDR3: CAIRADDYEQYF. The CDR3 coding sequence is TGTGCCATCAGGGCCGACGACTACGAGCAGTACTTC.

This clonotype has just a few counts. The J gene is TRBJ1-2, the V gene TRBV12-5; TRBD1 is a possible D gene (5 bases). The V gene's germline CDR1 is LGHNT and CDR2 FRNRAP. V dropped 0 bases and J dropped 8 bases, with 19 bases sitting between them. The CDR3 runs to 16 residues. CDR3 loop: CASGLVLQPGISGYTF. The CDR3 nucleotides read TGTGCTAGTGGTTTGGTACTCCAACCAGGGATTTCAGGCTACACCTTC.